This T cell receptor beta chain was recovered during a study of cytomegalovirus exposure and HLA in healthy donors. Study results and limitations: TCR beta chain V- and J-gene trimming was linked, in a later analysis, to a missense variant in DCLRE1C.

In germline, CDR1 is SNHLY, CDR2 FYNNEI. J gave up 3 bases and V 10 bases, and 9 bases lay outside the gene matches. CDR3 size: 14 residues. This clone has only one observation. Its antigen is still unknown. With 60 Vbeta and 13 Jbeta primers, the PCR was carried out. Clones were sequenced by immunoSEQ multiplex PCR, and TCRdb holds only the in-frame ones, with some missing. The sample includes about 65,000 clones, 62% of them seen just once. The chain couples TRBV2 to TRBJ2-7; 10 positions match TRBD1. Sequenced sample: PBMCs. The TCR comes from a young man in good health and CMV-seronegative. The DNA of the CDR3 is TGTGCCATCACCTTAGGACAGGGGGACTACGAGCAGTACTTC. This codes for CAITLGQGDYEQYF.